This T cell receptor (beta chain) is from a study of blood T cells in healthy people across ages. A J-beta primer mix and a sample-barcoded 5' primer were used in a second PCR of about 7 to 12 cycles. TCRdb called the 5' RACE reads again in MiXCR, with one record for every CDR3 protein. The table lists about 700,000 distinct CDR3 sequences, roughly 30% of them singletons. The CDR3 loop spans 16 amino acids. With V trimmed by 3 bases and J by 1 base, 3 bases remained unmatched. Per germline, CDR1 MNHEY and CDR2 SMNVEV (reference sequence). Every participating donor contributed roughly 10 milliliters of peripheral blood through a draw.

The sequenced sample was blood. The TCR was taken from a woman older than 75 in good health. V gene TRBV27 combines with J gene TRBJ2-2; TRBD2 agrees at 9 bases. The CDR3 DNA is TGTGCCAGCAGTTTTGCTAGCGGGGAGAACACCGGGGAGCTGTTTTTT. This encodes CASSFASGENTGELFF.